This paragraph covers one T cell receptor (beta chain) sequence. The data derive from a study of blood T cell repertoires in COVID-19. About the study: Both acute and convalescent COVID-19 samples were obtained from the United States, Italy and Spain.

How the authors handled the data: For nucleated cells, counts were estimated from reference gene primer amplification. The repertoire was sequenced with immunoSEQ multiplex PCR; TCRdb's copy has only in-frame clones and lacks some. From that table come the V and J calls and clone size; the DNA was used to work out D and trimming. Found here are some 100,000 clones, about 80% of them singletons; the top ten hold roughly 12%. Material: peripheral blood. The TCR sequence derives from a woman in her 70s with acute or convalescent COVID-19.

Written as DNA, the CDR3 is TGTGCCAGCAGTCCAACGACAGTTAACTATGGCTACACCTTC. This codes for CASSPTTVNYGYTF. This chain joins TRBV6-5 and TRBJ1-2, with D maybe TRBD1 (5 bases). Trimming removed 5 bases from V and 1 base from J, with 11 bases in between. This CDR3 is 14 amino acids long. Germline-derived CDR1 and CDR2 are MNHEY and SVGAGI.